Given below is one T cell receptor beta chain in context. As handled by the study authors: Researchers report that nucleated cell counts were estimated from reference gene primer amplification. Sequencing was performed with immunoSEQ multiplex PCR; in TCRdb, only in-frame clones are kept and a portion is missing. The D gene and trimming were derived from the DNA, and the V and J assignments and clone size from that table. Found here are about 240,000 clones, about nine tenths of them singletons; the top ten hold approximately 7.9%. V trimming: 6 bases; J trimming: 5 bases; junction bases outside the gene matches: 2. Germline loops: CDR1 MGHDK, CDR2 SYGVNS. There are 14 residues in the CDR3. The record originates from a study of blood T cell repertoires in COVID-19. For the study at large: Acute and convalescent COVID-19 samples came from the United States, Italy and Spain. Sample material is recorded as cDNA or gDNA derived from T cells, B-cell-depleted T cells, or PBMCs.

The sequence came from a man aged 60-69 years who had recovered from COVID-19. V usage is TRBV25-1 and J usage is TRBJ2-2; TRBD1 aligns across 11 bases. The sequencing sample was made of peripheral blood. As DNA, the CDR3 is TGTGCCAGCAGAGGACAGGGGGCGACCGGGGAGCTGTTTTTT. This gives the protein CASRGQGATGELFF.